This T cell receptor beta chain was captured in a study of cytomegalovirus exposure and HLA in healthy donors. With 4 bases removed from V and 1 base from J, the gap between germline ends came to 15 bases. The CDR3 covers 16 residues. From germline, CDR1 is SGHTA and CDR2 FQGNSA. Produced via immunoSEQ multiplex PCR; TCRdb's table is partial and in-frame only. This table holds about 50,000 clones, around 94% found once. The TCR sequence derives from a man aged 18 to 30 in good health and CMV-seronegative. The sequenced material came from PBMCs. The V call is TRBV7-2, the J call TRBJ2-3; D may be TRBD2 (6 bases). The CDR3 DNA follows: TGTGCCAGCAGCTCTCAAGGGGCTAGCGGCACAGATACGCAGTATTTT. Translated: CASSSQGASGTDTQYF.